Listed here are 11 T cell receptor beta chains from one sample, sequenced in a study of blood T cell repertoires in COVID-19. TCRdb keeps only in-frame clones here, not all; method: immunoSEQ multiplex PCR. The table includes fewer than 250,000 clones, less than 85% detected once. The sample comprised PBMCs or T cells enriched from blood (not recorded which). Receptor source: a man in his fifties or sixties who had recovered from COVID-19.

This rearrangement joins TRBV5-8 to TRBJ1-4, with a weak D call TRBD1 (6 bases). Trimming pared 0 bases from V and 0 bases from J, leaving 6 bases between. This CDR3 spans 15 amino acids. Germline CDR1 SGHTS, CDR2 YDEGEE. As DNA, the CDR3 is TGTGCCAGCAGCTTGGGACAGGCAACTAATGAAAAACTGTTTTTT. As protein: CASSLGQATNEKLFF. Full variable domain (missing parts from reference TRBV5-8 and TRBJ1-4): EAGVTQSPTHLIKTRGQQATLRCSPISGHTSVYWYQQALGLGLQFLLWYDEGEERNRGNFPPRFSGRQFPNYSSELNVNALELEDSALYLCASSLGQATNEKLFFGSGTQLSVL.

The CDR3 reads CSVTASSGNTIYF. In DNA form, the CDR3 reads TGCAGCGTGACAGCAAGCTCTGGAAACACCATATATTTT. The chain is built from TRBV29-1 and TRBJ1-3, with D tentatively TRBD1 (5 bases). This CDR3 is 13 amino acids long. The V end was cut by 6 bases, the J end by 0 bases, with 9 bases between. Germline V gene data show CDR1 as SQVTM and CDR2 as ANQGSEA.

This clone was detected only once. The V and J genes are TRBV11-2 and TRBJ2-5; D is unresolved. The V end was cut by 0 bases, the J end by 5 bases, with 10 bases between. Germline-derived CDR1 and CDR2 are SGHAT and FQNNGV. This CDR3 comprises 14 residues. CDR3 loop: CASSLDPGSETQYF. In DNA form, the CDR3 reads TGTGCCAGCAGCTTAGATCCAGGCTCGGAGACCCAGTACTTC.

This chain uses TRBV2 with TRBJ1-3; D perhaps matches TRBD1 (6 bases). Trimming pared 5 bases from V and 0 bases from J, leaving 14 bases between. Germline CDR1 and CDR2: SNHLY and FYNNEI. The CDR3 length is 16 residues. The chain's CDR3 is CASSRQRDTSGNTIYF. CDR3 nucleotides: TGTGCCAGCAGTAGACAACGGGACACCTCTGGAAACACCATATATTTT.

The chain recombines TRBV3-1 (or the pseudogene TRBV3-2) with TRBJ2-7; 11 bases are shared with TRBD1. Unmatched junction bases numbered 2, after V lost 1 base and J lost 6 bases. CDR3 length: 14 amino acids. From germline, CDR1 is LGHDT and CDR2 YNNKEL (reference sequence). The CDR3 reads CASSQGDRGSEQYF. For the CDR3, the DNA is TGTGCCAGCAGCCAAGGGGACAGGGGGTCCGAGCAGTACTTC.

The genes are TRBV5-6 and TRBJ2-7; the D gene is possibly TRBD1 (6 bases). Trimming took off 1 base at V and 0 bases at J, with 11 bases between the two ends. The germline gives CDR1 SGHDT, CDR2 YYEEEE. The CDR3 is 15 amino acids. The CDR3 here is CASSLTGISSYEQYF. The DNA of the CDR3 is TGTGCCAGCAGCTTGACAGGGATAAGCTCCTACGAGCAGTACTTC.

This clone was counted between two and nine times. The chain employs TRBV18 and TRBJ1-3; D not resolved. Germline CDR1 is KGHSH and CDR2 is LQKENI. V was cut by 3 bases and J by 2 bases, with 11 bases left in between. The CDR3 is 15 amino acids. DNA for the CDR3: TGTGCCAGCTCACCGGCCCGAGGGCCTGGAAACACCATATATTTT. This gives the protein CASSPARGPGNTIYF.

The CDR3 protein is CASSQKQGAANEQFF. The CDR3 DNA sequence: TGTGCCAGCAGCCAAAAACAGGGGGCGGCCAATGAGCAGTTCTTC. J is TRBJ2-1 and V is TRBV3-1 (or the pseudogene TRBV3-2); 9 bases are shared with TRBD1. Losses at the gene ends were 2 bases for V and 6 bases for J; bases not matched to a gene: 5. Germline CDR1 and CDR2: LGHDT and YNNKEL (reference sequence). This CDR3 comprises 15 residues.

The rearrangement uses TRBV6-5 and TRBJ1-5, with a tentative D call TRBD1 (5 bases). The CDR3 contains 14 residues. V was cut by 5 bases and J by 0 bases, with 8 bases left in between. Germline V CDR1 and CDR2: MNHEY, SVGAGI. The CDR3 DNA reads as TGTGCCAGCAGTCCCACAGGTAGCAATCAGCCCCAGCATTTT. Translated: CASSPTGSNQPQHF.

V usage is TRBV5-4 and J usage is TRBJ2-7; 9 bases line up with TRBD1. With V trimmed by 0 bases and J by 2 bases, 3 bases remained unmatched. The CDR3 runs to 15 residues. The V gene's germline CDR1 is SGHNT and CDR2 YYREEE (reference sequence). CDR3 nucleotide sequence: TGTGCCAGCAGCTTGGGAGGGACAGGGACCTACGAGCAGTACTTC. It translates to CASSLGGTGTYEQYF.

V and J are TRBV11-3 and TRBJ2-7, with D possibly TRBD2 on 5 matching bases. V was pared by 5 bases and J by 6 bases, with 11 bases between. This CDR3 is 12 amino acids long. CDR1 is SGHNT and CDR2 is YENEEA in the germline V gene. CDR3 region: CASSPGVGEQYF. The CDR3 DNA is TGTGCCAGCAGCCCCGGGGTTGGCGAGCAGTACTTC.